A selection of T cell receptor beta chains follows, all from one sample in a study of human T cells and chemical hapten exposure. MiXCR, run by TCRdb on the RACE reads, gives a single entry per CDR3 protein. The data show tens of thousands of distinct CDR3 sequences, around 6.7% seen once. The source material was whole blood, sampled in connection with sensitization to the hapten diphenylcyclopropenone (DPC). The receptor source for this set is a woman aged 30 to 39 with alopecia areata. Some clones in this sample may be carry-over from other donors' samples. CDR3s include the opening cysteine and the closing phenylalanine or tryptophan. The D gene is left open where the match is weak. For some rows the clone size is stated as once, few or many, or as a class when expanded; others skip it.

J,D,V,size,DNA,CDR3
TRBJ1-2,-,TRBV5-1,-,TGCGCCAGCAGCCAATTGGGGGGGCAGTCCTATGGCTACACCTTC,CASSQLGGQSYGYTF
TRBJ1-1,-,TRBV12-3/TRBV12-4,many,TGTGCCAGCAGTTTAGGGACAGCGAACACTGAAGCTTTCTTT,CASSLGTANTEAFF
TRBJ1-2,-,TRBV6-5,many,TGTGCCAGCAGTTACTTTAACAGGGATGGCTACACCTTC,CASSYFNRDGYTF
TRBJ1-2,-,TRBV10-3,-,TGTGCCATCAGCTACGACCAACCAGGCTCTTCGGGCAACTATGGCTACACCTTC,CAISYDQPGSSGNYGYTF
TRBJ2-5,-,TRBV12-3/TRBV12-4,many,TGTGCCAGCAGTTTAGCGCAGGGCCGCCAAGAGACCCAGTACTTC,CASSLAQGRQETQYF
TRBJ1-4,TRBD1,TRBV20-1,-,TGCAGTGCTTCTGGACAGGCACATGAAAAACTGTTTTTT,CSASGQAHEKLFF
TRBJ1-1,-,TRBV20-1,-,TGCAGTGCCAAAAGCGGACAGCAATTGAGAGCTTTCTTT,CSAKSGQQLRAFF
TRBJ1-1,-,TRBV7-2,few,TGTGCCAGCAGCTTATCCTCTAACACTGAAGCTTTCTTT,CASSLSSNTEAFF
TRBJ1-5,TRBD1,TRBV9,-,TGTGCCAGCAGCGTAGGGGGACAGGGGCCTCAGCCCCAGCATTTT,CASSVGGQGPQPQHF
TRBJ2-3,TRBD1,TRBV4-2,medium-sized,TGTGCCAGCAGCCCCCGACAGGGGGATACAGATACGCAGTATTTT,CASSPRQGDTDTQYF
TRBJ2-5,TRBD2,TRBV12-3/TRBV12-4,-,TGTGCCAGCAGTTTAGACTGGCAGGGAGGGGAGACCCAGTACTTC,CASSLDWQGGETQYF
TRBJ1-2,-,TRBV5-1,few,TGCGCCAGCAGCTTGTATGCAGAGAACTATGGCTACACCTTC,CASSLYAENYGYTF
TRBJ1-1,TRBD1,TRBV6-5,few,TGTGCCAGTAAATCACCGACAGGGGGAAACACTGAAGCTTTCTTT,CASKSPTGGNTEAFF
TRBJ1-5,-,TRBV2,many,TGTGCCAGCCGCGACAGCTATAGCAATCAGCCCCAGCATTTT,CASRDSYSNQPQHF
TRBJ1-3,-,TRBV7-2,-,TGTGCCAGCAGCTCCACAGGGAGCTCTGGAAACACCATATATTTT,CASSSTGSSGNTIYF
TRBJ2-7,-,TRBV24-1,many,TGTGCCACCAGTGATTTGCAGGCGCGGTCGGCAAAACTGTGGGAGCAGTACTTC,CATSDLQARSAKLWEQYF
TRBJ1-5,-,TRBV7-8,many,TGTGCCAGCAGCTTAGAGGGGTCGGCGGGACGGGGCAATCAGCCCCAGCATTTT,CASSLEGSAGRGNQPQHF
TRBJ1-1,-,TRBV12-5,-,TGTGCTAGTGGTATAAACACTGAAGCTTTCTTT,CASGINTEAFF
TRBJ1-4,TRBD1,TRBV4-1,few,TGCGCCAGCAGCCATCTGGACAGGGCAACTAATGAAAAACTGTTTTTT,CASSHLDRATNEKLFF
TRBJ1-3,-,TRBV12-3/TRBV12-4,few,TGTGCCAGCAGCCATAACAGGGCACGCTCTGGAAACACCATATATTTT,CASSHNRARSGNTIYF
TRBJ1-2,-,TRBV16,many,TGTGCCAGCAGCCAATCCACCAGCCCGAACTATGGCTACACCTTC,CASSQSTSPNYGYTF
TRBJ2-1,TRBD2,TRBV15,-,TGTGCCACCAGCAGAGTGGGAAGAGGAGCGGGGGACAATGAGCAGTTCTTC,CATSRVGRGAGDNEQFF
TRBJ2-7,-,TRBV5-1,many,TGCGCCAGCAGCTTGGGTAGTTGGCCCACCTACGAGCAGTACTTC,CASSLGSWPTYEQYF
TRBJ1-3,-,TRBV12-3/TRBV12-4,-,TGTGCCAGCAGCACAAGGGCTTTCTCTGGAAACACCATATATTTT,CASSTRAFSGNTIYF
TRBJ1-4,TRBD1,TRBV5-6,many,TGTGCCAGCAGCCGGGACAGGAGTAATGAAAAACTGTTTTTT,CASSRDRSNEKLFF
TRBJ1-1,TRBD1,TRBV12-5,few,TGTGCTAGTTACCGACAGGGCTACACTGAAGCTTTCTTT,CASYRQGYTEAFF
TRBJ1-1,-,TRBV3-1,many,TGTGCCAGCAGCCAATTCGGACAGCCCACTGAAGCTTTCTTT,CASSQFGQPTEAFF
TRBJ2-5,-,TRBV20-1,many,TGCAGTGCTAGAGATAACCGGGACGAAGAAGAGACCCAGTACTTC,CSARDNRDEEETQYF
TRBJ1-1,-,TRBV11-2,few,TGTGCCAGCAGCTACGGGGGAGGGGTGAGAGTTAACACTGAAGCTTTCTTT,CASSYGGGVRVNTEAFF
TRBJ1-4,-,TRBV7-6,-,TGTGCCAGCAGCCATGACACGAAGCCTTCTAATGAAAAACTGTTTTTT,CASSHDTKPSNEKLFF
TRBJ2-5,TRBD1,TRBV29-1,-,TGCAGCGTTTCGCAGGGGGCGGTAGAGACCCAGTACTTC,CSVSQGAVETQYF
TRBJ1-1,-,TRBV11-2,few,TGTGCCAGCAGCTTATTAATTTTCGGAGGTCAAGGTGAAGCTTTCTTT,CASSLLIFGGQGEAFF
TRBJ2-1,-,TRBV29-1,many,TGCAGCGGGTCCCGTCCCTTGAGCTCCTACAATGAGCAGTTCTTC,CSGSRPLSSYNEQFF
TRBJ1-2,-,TRBV29-1,-,TGCAGCGTTGAATCTTCGGGGTTCTATGGCTACACCTTC,CSVESSGFYGYTF
TRBJ2-2,TRBD1,TRBV5-1,-,TGCGCCAGCAGCTTGATGGCAGGGGGGAACACCGGGGAGCTGTTTTTT,CASSLMAGGNTGELFF
TRBJ1-6,-,TRBV10-3,many,TGTGCCATCAGGCGGGACCGTAGTAGCTCCTATAATTCACCCCTCCACTTT,CAIRRDRSSSYNSPLHF